A single sample is the source of the 10 T cell receptor beta chains below, sequenced in a study of blood T cell repertoires in COVID-19. Sequenced by immunoSEQ multiplex PCR; TCRdb stores in-frame clones only, minus some. Of more than 85,000 clones listed, just under 95% are singletons. The material sequenced was peripheral blood. The receptor source for this set is a man between 65 and 85 years old with acute or convalescent COVID-19.

A note on this clone: At one end the junction does not follow the germline gene, possibly because of a read error. This sequence joins TRBV2 and TRBJ1-2; D remains unclear. The germline gives CDR1 SNHLY, CDR2 FYNNEI. CDR3 size: 14 residues. DNA of the CDR3: TGTGCCAGCAGCTCCCTTTCACCTAATTATGGCTACACCTTC. Translating gives CASSSLSPNYGYTF.

The CDR3 DNA follows: TGTGCCAGCAGCTTAGATCGGGAACGGGGAGAGACCCAGTACTTC. It translates to CASSLDRERGETQYF. The chain has TRBV13 and TRBJ2-5, with D tentatively TRBD2 (5 bases). Germline V gene data show CDR1 as PRHDT and CDR2 as FYEKMQ (reference sequence). V lost 1 base and J 4 bases, leaving 13 bases between the germline ends. The CDR3 extends over 15 amino acids.

This sequence joins TRBV6-5 and TRBJ2-7; D not certain. The CDR3 has 14 amino acids. V was pared by 3 bases and J by 0 bases, with 9 bases between. CDR1 is MNHEY, CDR2 SVGAGI, per germline. Here the CDR3 DNA reads TGTGCCAGCAGTTATTCTAGGTTCTCCTACGAGCAGTACTTC. Translating gives CASSYSRFSYEQYF.

The V gene is TRBV6-6, the J gene TRBJ1-2; D call uncertain. CDR3 length: 12 residues. Germline CDR1 MNHNY, CDR2 SVGAGI (reference sequence). With 7 bases removed from V and 4 bases from J, the gap between germline ends came to 10 bases. The CDR3 reads CASTPTTYGYTF. The CDR3 DNA reads as TGTGCCAGCACCCCGACAACCTATGGCTACACCTTC.

The V call is TRBV28, the J call TRBJ1-2, with D perhaps TRBD1 (5 bases). The length of the CDR3 is 13 residues. CDR1 is MDHEN and CDR2 is SYDVKM in the germline V gene. V lost 2 bases to trimming and J lost 6 bases, with 10 bases between them. CDR3 in DNA: TGTGCCAGCAGTTTAAGGGGAAGTCATGGCTACACCTTC. This translates into CASSLRGSHGYTF.

The chain is built from TRBV6-2 or TRBV6-3 and TRBJ2-3, with D unresolved. Per germline, CDR1 MNHEY and CDR2 SVGEGT. Between the trimmed V and J ends, which lost 2 bases and 4 bases, there was a span of 7 bases. The CDR3 is 13 amino acids. CDR3 bases: TGTGCCAGCAGTTACCGTCTGTCAGATACGCAGTATTTT. This gives the protein CASSYRLSDTQYF.

The genes are TRBV7-7 and TRBJ2-5, with D tentatively TRBD1 (7 bases). The germline gives CDR1 SSHAT, CDR2 FNYEAQ (reference sequence). Trimming took 5 bases from V and 2 from J, leaving 15 bases between them. This CDR3 comprises 15 residues. The CDR3 DNA reads TGTGCCAGCAGCAACAGGGGACTTCCGCAAGAGACCCAGTACTTC. It encodes CASSNRGLPQETQYF.

This chain connects TRBV9 to TRBJ1-2; D ambiguous. The CDR3 sequence is 15 residues long. Germline V gives CDR1 SGDLS, CDR2 YYNGEE. Trimming left V 2 bases short and J 8 bases short, with 19 bases between. This CDR3 reads CASSVGVFRSDGYTF. CDR3 nucleotide sequence: TGTGCCAGCAGCGTGGGAGTTTTCCGATCTGACGGCTACACCTTC. Complete variable domain (other parts from reference TRBV9 and TRBJ1-2): DSGVTQTPKHLITATGQRVTLRCSPRSGDLSVYWYQQSLDQGLQFLIQYYNGEERAKGNILERFSAQQFPDLHSELNLSSLELGDSALYFCASSVGVFRSDGYTFGSGTRLTVV.

The J gene is TRBJ1-2, the V gene TRBV19, with D hard to call. CDR3 length: 14 residues. Germline CDR1 and CDR2: LNHDA and SQIVND (reference sequence). The V end lost 4 bases, the J end lost 6 bases, and 15 bases lay between the germline ends. This chain's CDR3 is CASSRADNTDGYTF. CDR3 DNA sequence: TGTGCCAGTAGTAGGGCCGATAACACCGATGGCTACACCTTC.

V gene TRBV2 combines with J gene TRBJ1-1; a weak D match, TRBD1 (5 bases). In germline, CDR1 is SNHLY, CDR2 FYNNEI. The CDR3 extends over 13 amino acids. The V and J ends lost 8 bases and 0 bases respectively, with 10 bases between them. The CDR3 DNA sequence: TGTGCCAGCGTCGGGGGGGTGAACACTGAAGCTTTCTTT. Its translation: CASVGGVNTEAFF.